This paragraph reports one TCR beta chain. Its antigen is as yet unknown. This entry belongs to a study of cytomegalovirus exposure and HLA in healthy donors. Across the whole study: About 80 million unique TCRs, all from HLA-typed donors, were included in an early release of the data.

PCR was performed using 60 Vbeta and 13 Jbeta primers. Generated by immunoSEQ multiplex PCR, the TCRdb table keeps only in-frame clones and is missing some. The sample has around 180,000 clones; more than 85% are singletons. The CDR3 length is 14 residues. In germline, CDR1 is SGDLS, CDR2 YYNGEE. Trimming left V 3 bases short and J 7 bases short, with 16 bases between. Study-level results: In a later analysis, 16,951 TCR beta sequences were associated with HLA alleles at 0.05 false discovery rate. It was 150 or so TCR beta chains that were listed as cytomegalovirus-associated. The study had only CMV serostatus as immune exposure information.

The origin of this receptor is a girl under three years old in good health and CMV-seronegative. Sequenced sample: PBMCs. The rearrangement links TRBV9 to TRBJ1-2; D is unresolved. CDR3 DNA sequence: TGTGCCAGCAGCGAAACGGTGCGGGTGGGTGGCTACACCTTC. It is translated as CASSETVRVGGYTF.